The 24 T cell receptor beta chains presented below share a single source sample, sequenced in a study of shared clonotypes between healthy human individuals. Some clones are missing from TCRdb's copy, which holds only in-frame ones; the method was immunoSEQ multiplex PCR. Here the sample spans hundreds of thousands of clones, roughly 98% being singletons. Naivety among CD8 cells was defined by CD45RO negativity and positive CCR7 selection, thereby excluding terminally differentiated effector memory CD45RA+ cells. The source material was naive CD8+ T cells sorted from blood. The source of these receptors is a young man in good health.

CDR3 sequence (DNA): TGCAGTGCTCGGATCCAAGAGACCCAGTACTTC. Residues: CSARIQETQYF. The rearrangement uses TRBV20-1 and TRBJ2-5; D not certain. Germline V gene lookup returns CDR1 DFQATT and CDR2 SNEGSKA (reference sequence). The CDR3 sequence is 11 residues long. Between the trimmed V and J ends, which lost 5 bases and 1 base, there was a span of 5 bases.

The rearrangement uses TRBV9 and TRBJ2-1, with D perhaps matching TRBD2 (6 bases). Trimming shortened V by 4 bases and J by 3 bases, and 17 bases separated the two germline ends. The CDR3 has 16 residues. Per the germline V gene, CDR1 is SGDLS and CDR2 is YYNGEE. The CDR3 loop reads CASSPLSGEHYNEQFF. The CDR3 region has the DNA TGTGCCAGCAGCCCCCTTAGCGGAGAACACTACAATGAGCAGTTCTTC.

V and J are TRBV29-1 and TRBJ2-4; TRBD1 matches 12 bases. Germline-derived CDR1 and CDR2 are SQVTM and ANQGSEA. V dropped 7 bases and J dropped 3; count of bases not matched to a gene: 10. The CDR3 runs 16 residues. This CDR3 reads CSAPGTGGGGKNIQYF. In DNA form, the CDR3 reads TGCAGCGCCCCCGGGACAGGGGGCGGGGGCAAAAACATTCAGTACTTC.

The CDR3 DNA is TGTGCCAGCAGCCTATCAGGGGAAAATGAGCAGTTCTTC. Translation gives CASSLSGENEQFF. The chain uses TRBV7-9 and TRBJ2-1; D might be TRBD1 (6 bases). The germline V gene has CDR1 SEHNR and CDR2 FQNEAQ (reference sequence). The CDR3 has 13 residues. Trimming pared 5 bases from V and 7 bases from J, leaving 12 bases between.

The V call is TRBV4-3, the J call TRBJ2-7, with 10 bases identical to TRBD1. Trimming removed 4 bases from V and 7 bases from J; junction bases left unmatched: 10. The CDR3 covers 15 residues. Germline CDR1 and CDR2: LGHNA and YSLEER. CDR3 region: CASSLRTGGAGEQYF. Here the CDR3 DNA reads TGCGCCAGCAGCCTGCGGACAGGGGGAGCCGGAGAGCAGTACTTC.

The CDR3 here is CASSHWDRGPDTQYF. The CDR3 DNA follows: TGTGCCAGCAGCCATTGGGACAGGGGTCCAGATACGCAGTATTTT. The V and J genes are TRBV14 and TRBJ2-3, with 10 bases identical to TRBD1. V lost 3 bases, J lost 4 bases, and 4 bases stayed unmatched. CDR3 length equals 15 residues. From germline, CDR1 is SGHDN and CDR2 FVKESK.

The chain carries TRBV7-9 and TRBJ1-1, with D possibly TRBD1 on 6 matching bases. V was cut by 3 bases and J by 4 bases, with 9 bases left in between. CDR1 is SEHNR and CDR2 is FQNEAQ in the germline V gene (reference sequence). This CDR3 region has 13 residues. The CDR3 here is CASSFQGRTEAFF. The CDR3 nucleotides are TGTGCCAGCAGCTTCCAGGGGCGCACTGAAGCTTTCTTT.

The rearrangement joins TRBV5-1 to TRBJ1-1; D is unclear. The V end was cut by 0 bases, the J end by 0 bases, with 12 bases between. The CDR3 has 16 amino acids. Germline CDR1 reads SGHRS; CDR2 reads YFSETQ. The CDR3 region has the DNA TGCGCCAGCAGCTTGGCCGGGAACGAGATGAACACTGAAGCTTTCTTT. This sequence encodes CASSLAGNEMNTEAFF.

The rearrangement joins TRBV6-5 to TRBJ1-3; no firm D call. Germline loops: CDR1 MNHEY, CDR2 SVGAGI. The CDR3 is made up of 15 amino acids. The V end lost 6 bases, the J end lost 0 bases, and 12 bases lay between the germline ends. The CDR3 nucleotides read TGTGCCAGCAGCCCGGTAGGCCTCTCTGGAAACACCATATATTTT. Its translation is CASSPVGLSGNTIYF.

This chain links TRBV7-9 with TRBJ2-2, with D uncertain. Germline-derived CDR1 and CDR2 are SEHNR and FQNEAQ (reference sequence). The CDR3 contains 13 residues. Deletions cut 5 bases from V and 4 bases from J, with 8 bases between. CDR3 bases: TGTGCCAGCAGCGAAGGCACCACCGGGGAGCTGTTTTTT. Amino acids: CASSEGTTGELFF.

This chain joins TRBV7-6 and TRBJ2-7, with D maybe TRBD1 (6 bases). The germline V gene has CDR1 SGHVS and CDR2 FNYEAQ. The CDR3 length is 14 residues. The V gene lost 3 bases and the J gene lost 0 bases, with 9 bases spanning the gap. The DNA of the CDR3 is TGTGCCAGCAGCTTGCTGGACAGCTCCTACGAGCAGTACTTC. Its protein product is CASSLLDSSYEQYF.

This sequence joins TRBV5-4 and TRBJ2-1, with 11 bases fitting TRBD1. The germline CDR1 and CDR2 sequences are SGHNT and YYREEE (reference sequence). This CDR3 is built from 15 residues. J gave up 8 bases and V 6 bases, and 10 bases lay outside the gene matches. The CDR3 region has the DNA TGTGCCAGCACCCCACGGGGACAGGGGGTGGATGAGCAGTTCTTC. Protein sequence: CASTPRGQGVDEQFF.

The V gene is TRBV12-5, the J gene TRBJ2-1; 10 positions match TRBD1. Germline V lookup: CDR1 LGHNT, CDR2 FRNRAP. The CDR3 has 16 residues. Germline trimming cut 1 base from V and 10 bases from J; bases unmatched to any gene: 10. The CDR3 DNA is TGTGCTAGTGGTTTGGGGGGACAGGGGCCAAGGGGGGAGCAGTTCTTC. It is translated as CASGLGGQGPRGEQFF.

CDR3 in amino acids: CASSPRTSGETYEQYF. CDR3 DNA sequence: TGTGCCAGCAGCCCGCGGACTAGCGGAGAGACCTACGAGCAGTACTTC. This rearrangement joins TRBV11-3 to TRBJ2-7, with 10 bases lining up with TRBD2. Germline-derived CDR1 and CDR2 are SGHNT and YENEEA. This CDR3 is 16 amino acids long. The V and J ends lost 5 bases and 2 bases, in that order; junction bases with no gene match: 9.

J is TRBJ2-1 and V is TRBV11-2; 13 nucleotides agree with TRBD2. This CDR3 is built from 17 residues. V was pared by 4 bases and J by 3 bases, with 6 bases of the junction left unmatched. In germline, CDR1 is SGHAT, CDR2 FQNNGV. CDR3 coding DNA: TGTGCCAGCAGCTCCCGGACTAGCGGGAGCATCTACAATGAGCAGTTCTTC. It yields the protein CASSSRTSGSIYNEQFF.

The chain recombines TRBV5-1 with TRBJ2-7; TRBD1 might be the D (6 bases). Trimming pared 4 bases from V and 4 bases from J, leaving 27 bases between. The CDR3 is made up of 18 amino acids. Per the germline V gene, CDR1 is SGHRS and CDR2 is YFSETQ. CDR3 sequence reads: CASSTYPLETGGIYEQYF. Written as DNA, the CDR3 is TGCGCCAGCAGCACGTACCCGCTCGAGACAGGAGGAATTTACGAGCAGTACTTC.

A single count supports this clone. In nucleotides, the CDR3 is TGTGCCAGCAGTGGTCCCACATCCACGGTGCCCTACAATGAGCAGTTCTTC. Protein: CASSGPTSTVPYNEQFF. The chain carries TRBV2 and TRBJ2-1; D not resolved. V was shortened by 4 bases and J by 2 bases, with 18 bases between the two germline ends. Germline V CDR1 and CDR2: SNHLY, FYNNEI. The CDR3 runs to 17 residues. The full variable domain, its missing parts supplied by reference TRBV2 and TRBJ2-1, is EPEVTQTPSHQVTQMGQEVILRCVPISNHLYFYWYRQILGQKVEFLVSFYNNEISEKSEIFDDQFSVERPDGSNFTLKIRSTKLEDSAMYFCASSGPTSTVPYNEQFFGPGTRLTVL.

The chain joins TRBV27 to TRBJ2-1; TRBD2 is a possible D gene (5 bases). Germline loops: CDR1 MNHEY, CDR2 SMNVEV (reference sequence). The CDR3 has 15 residues. V dropped 3 bases and J dropped 8 bases, with 17 bases sitting between them. The CDR3 loop is CASSFSEPRVDEQFF. In DNA form, the CDR3 reads TGTGCCAGCAGTTTTAGCGAGCCCCGAGTCGATGAGCAGTTCTTC.

The chain recombines TRBV18 with TRBJ2-5, with a possible D match to TRBD1 (5 bases). Germline V CDR1 and CDR2: KGHSH, LQKENI. There are 15 residues in the CDR3. V was shortened by 0 bases and J by 4 bases, with 12 bases between the two germline ends. The CDR3 here is CASSPPRRAGETQYF. As DNA, the CDR3 is TGTGCCAGCTCACCACCCCGCAGGGCCGGAGAGACCCAGTACTTC.

The chain carries TRBV5-1 and TRBJ2-5; 8 bases line up with TRBD1. The germline CDR1 and CDR2 sequences are SGHRS and YFSETQ. V gave up 2 bases and J gave up 4 bases; unmatched junction bases: 4. The CDR3 has 14 amino acids. Here the CDR3 DNA reads TGCGCCAGCAGCTTCAGGACAGGGTTAGAGACCCAGTACTTC. It yields the protein CASSFRTGLETQYF. Full variable domain (missing parts from reference TRBV5-1 and TRBJ2-5): KAGVTQTPRYLIKTRGQQVTLSCSPISGHRSVSWYQQTPGQGLQFLFEYFSETQRNKGNFPGRFSGRQFSNSRSEMNVSTLELGDSALYLCASSFRTGLETQYFGPGTRLLVL.

J is TRBJ1-5 and V is TRBV4-1; 10 positions agree with TRBD1. Germline CDR1 is MGHRA and CDR2 is YSYEKL. This CDR3 contains 16 residues. J lost 6 bases, V lost 4 bases, and 9 bases had no gene match. The CDR3: CASSLDRDRGGQPQHF. DNA of the CDR3: TGCGCCAGCAGCCTAGACCGGGACAGGGGTGGTCAGCCCCAGCATTTT.

This chain uses TRBV27 with TRBJ2-7, with D unclear. CDR1 and CDR2 (germline): MNHEY, SMNVEV (reference sequence). The CDR3 is made up of 14 amino acids. Trimming shortened V by 7 bases and J by 0 bases, and 13 bases separated the two germline ends. The CDR3 DNA reads TGTGCCAGCACCTCATCGAGGAGCTCCTACGAGCAGTACTTC. As protein: CASTSSRSSYEQYF.

The chain carries TRBV27 and TRBJ2-6, with D unclear. The CDR3 loop spans 17 amino acids. Germline assignment: CDR1 MNHEY and CDR2 SMNVEV (reference sequence). Trimming stripped 5 bases from V and 3 bases from J, with 17 bases between. CDR3 coding DNA: TGTGCCAGCAGTCGTCGCCCCCCTCTGGTTGGGGCCAACGTCCTGACTTTC. It translates to CASSRRPPLVGANVLTF.

The rearrangement links TRBV9 to TRBJ2-1; 11 bases line up with TRBD2. CDR3 length equals 16 residues. The V gene's germline CDR1 is SGDLS and CDR2 YYNGEE. V lost 3 bases, J lost 1 base, and 3 bases stayed unmatched. The CDR3 loop reads CASSGGTSGSYNEQFF. The DNA for the CDR3 is TGTGCCAGCAGCGGAGGGACTAGCGGTTCCTACAATGAGCAGTTCTTC.